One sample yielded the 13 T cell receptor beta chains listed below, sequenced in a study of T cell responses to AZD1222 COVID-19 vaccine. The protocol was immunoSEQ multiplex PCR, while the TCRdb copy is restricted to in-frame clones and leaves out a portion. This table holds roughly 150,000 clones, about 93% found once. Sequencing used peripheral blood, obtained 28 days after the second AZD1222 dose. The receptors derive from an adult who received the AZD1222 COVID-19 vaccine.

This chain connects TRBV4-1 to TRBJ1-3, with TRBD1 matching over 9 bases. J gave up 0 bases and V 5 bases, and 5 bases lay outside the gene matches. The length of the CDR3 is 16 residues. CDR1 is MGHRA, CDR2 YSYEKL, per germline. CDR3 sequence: CASSVRTGDSGNTIYF. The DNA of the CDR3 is TGCGCCAGCAGCGTACGGACAGGGGACTCTGGAAACACCATATATTTT.

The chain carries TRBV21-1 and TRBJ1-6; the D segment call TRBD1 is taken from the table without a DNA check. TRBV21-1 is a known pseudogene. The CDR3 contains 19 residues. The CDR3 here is CASSKAPPGTAPYNSPLHF. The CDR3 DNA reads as TGTGCCAGCAGCAAAGCCCCCCCCGGGACAGCCCCTTATAATTCACCCCTCCACTTT.

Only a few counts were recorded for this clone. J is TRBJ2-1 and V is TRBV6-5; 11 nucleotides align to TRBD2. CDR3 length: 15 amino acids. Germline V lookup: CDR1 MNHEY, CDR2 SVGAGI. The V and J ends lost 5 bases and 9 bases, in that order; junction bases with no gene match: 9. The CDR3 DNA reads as TGTGCCAGCAGTATAGCGGGGGGGCCTATTACTGAGCAGTTCTTC. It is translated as CASSIAGGPITEQFF.

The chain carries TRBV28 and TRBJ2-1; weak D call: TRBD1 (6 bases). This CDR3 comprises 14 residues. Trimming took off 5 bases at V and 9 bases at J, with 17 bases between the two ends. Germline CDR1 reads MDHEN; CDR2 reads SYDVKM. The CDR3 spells CASSGAGVKGEQFF. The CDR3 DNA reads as TGTGCCAGCAGTGGGGCAGGGGTGAAGGGTGAGCAGTTCTTC.

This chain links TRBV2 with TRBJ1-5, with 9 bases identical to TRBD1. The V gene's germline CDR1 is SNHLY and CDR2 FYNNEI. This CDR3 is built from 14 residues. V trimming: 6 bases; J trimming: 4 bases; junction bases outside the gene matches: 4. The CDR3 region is CASRAGTGNQPQHF. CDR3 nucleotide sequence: TGTGCCAGCAGGGCCGGGACAGGGAATCAGCCCCAGCATTTT.

Here the CDR3 reads CASSLSGAAKSYGYTF. The CDR3 DNA sequence: TGTGCCAGCAGCTTAAGCGGGGCGGCTAAGTCCTATGGCTACACCTTC. The chain has TRBV7-3 and TRBJ1-2; D possibly corresponds to TRBD1 (5 bases). CDR3 length: 16 amino acids. Germline V gene sequence: CDR1 SGHTA, CDR2 FQGTGA. V lost 1 base, J lost 4 bases, and 16 bases lay in between.

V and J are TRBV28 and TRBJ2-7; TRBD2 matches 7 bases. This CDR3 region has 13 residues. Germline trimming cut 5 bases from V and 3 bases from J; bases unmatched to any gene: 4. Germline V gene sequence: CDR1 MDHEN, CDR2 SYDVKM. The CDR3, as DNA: TGTGCCAGCAGTAAGACTAGCAGCTACGAGCAGTACTTC. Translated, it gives CASSKTSSYEQYF.

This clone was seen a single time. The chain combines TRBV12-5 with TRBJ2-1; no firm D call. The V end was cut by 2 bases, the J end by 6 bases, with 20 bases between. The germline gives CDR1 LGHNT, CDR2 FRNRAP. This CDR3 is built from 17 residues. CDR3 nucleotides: TGTGCTAGTGGTTTGCTCCCTACTGTTCGTTTTATCAATGAGCAGTTCTTC. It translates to CASGLLPTVRFINEQFF. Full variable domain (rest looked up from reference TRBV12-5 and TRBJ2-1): DARVTQTPRHKVTEMGQEVTMRCQPILGHNTVFWYRQTMMQGLELLAYFRNRAPLDDSGMPKDRFSAEMPDATLATLKIQPSEPRDSAVYFCASGLLPTVRFINEQFFGPGTRLTVL.

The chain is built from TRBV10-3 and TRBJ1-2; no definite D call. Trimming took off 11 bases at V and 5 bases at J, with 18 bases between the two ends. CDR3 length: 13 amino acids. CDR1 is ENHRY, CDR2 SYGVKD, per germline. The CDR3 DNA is TGTGCCGCCCGAATCGGAGAGAATTATGGCTACACCTTC. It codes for CAARIGENYGYTF.

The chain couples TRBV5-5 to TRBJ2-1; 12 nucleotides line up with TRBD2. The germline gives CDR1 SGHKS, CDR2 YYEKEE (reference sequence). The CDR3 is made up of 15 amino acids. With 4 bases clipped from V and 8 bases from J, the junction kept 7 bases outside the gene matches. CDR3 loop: CASSATSGGRYEQFF. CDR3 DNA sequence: TGTGCCAGCAGCGCAACTAGCGGGGGGCGATATGAGCAGTTCTTC.

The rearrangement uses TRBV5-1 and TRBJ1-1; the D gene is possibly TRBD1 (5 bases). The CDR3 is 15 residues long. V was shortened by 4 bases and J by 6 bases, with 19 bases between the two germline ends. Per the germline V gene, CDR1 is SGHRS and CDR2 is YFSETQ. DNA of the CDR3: TGCGCCAGCAGCCTTCTCGAAGAACAGGCAGCTGAAGCTTTCTTT. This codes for CASSLLEEQAAEAFF.

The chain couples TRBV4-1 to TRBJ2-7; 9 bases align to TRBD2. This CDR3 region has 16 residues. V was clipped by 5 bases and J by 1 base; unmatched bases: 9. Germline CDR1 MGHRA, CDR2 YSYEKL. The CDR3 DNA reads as TGCGCCAGCAGCAGCATAGCGGGGGAGGTTTCCTACGAGCAGTACTTC. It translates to CASSSIAGEVSYEQYF.

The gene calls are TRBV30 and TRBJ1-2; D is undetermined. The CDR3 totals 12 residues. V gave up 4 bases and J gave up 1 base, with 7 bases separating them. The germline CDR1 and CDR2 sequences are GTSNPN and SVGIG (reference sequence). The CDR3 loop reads CAWNGLNYGYTF. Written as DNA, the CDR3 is TGTGCCTGGAATGGGCTTAACTATGGCTACACCTTC.